This T cell receptor (beta chain) is drawn from a study of beta chain features in type 1 diabetes. In its sample, this clone was seen a few times. The antigen is undetermined. Trimming took 8 bases from V and 5 from J, leaving 4 bases between them. The CDR3 is 10 residues long. Germline V gene lookup returns CDR1 MDHEN and CDR2 SYDVKM. Isolated RNA was reverse transcribed in full, so expressed TCRB transcripts were sequenced. Produced via immunoSEQ multiplex PCR; TCRdb's table is partial and in-frame only. Of 850,000 to 900,000 clones listed, 15% to 20% are singletons. Study results and caveats: Since sequencing was performed on cDNA, cells with high TCR expression could be over-represented. Naive, central memory and Treg TCRB repertoires seemed to resemble each other more closely in patients than they did in healthy donors.

The V and J genes are TRBV28 and TRBJ1-5; no clear D gene. The sample consisted of naive CD4+ T cells from blood. This receptor was taken from a woman between 18 and 29 years old in good health. The CDR3 protein is CASGDQPQHF. The DNA of the CDR3 is TGTGCCAGCGGCGATCAGCCCCAGCATTTT.